The 25 T cell receptor beta chains reported below all come from one sample, sequenced in a study of Graves' ophthalmopathy and Graves' hyperthyroidism. TCR beta CDR3 amplification used RNA transcripts. Second-round multiplex PCR came after first-round RT-PCR with HTBI primers. TCRdb re-called the multiplex PCR reads with MiXCR, one entry per CDR3 protein. The sample consists of around 470,000 distinct CDR3 sequences, over 13% of them appearing once. The sample was blood. The receptors were gathered from a woman in her thirties with Graves' ophthalmopathy.

This clonotype was counted ten times or more. The gene calls are TRBV4-2 and TRBJ2-7, with 7 bases aligning to TRBD2. CDR1 is LGHNA, CDR2 YNFKEQ, per germline. CDR3 size: 14 residues. V gave up 3 bases and J gave up 0 bases; unmatched junction bases: 2. CDR3 loop: CASSQRELSYEQYF. DNA of the CDR3: TGTGCCAGCAGCCAGCGGGAGCTCTCCTACGAGCAGTACTTC.

The rearrangement links TRBV7-3 to TRBJ2-2; 9 nucleotides align to TRBD1. The germline CDR1 and CDR2 sequences are SGHTA and FQGTGA. The CDR3 is 16 amino acids. V lost 4 bases to trimming and J lost 0 bases; unmatched junction nucleotides: 3. CDR3 loop: CASSSQGASNTGELFF. In DNA form, the CDR3 reads TGTGCCAGCAGCTCACAGGGGGCATCGAACACCGGGGAGCTGTTTTTT.

The chain uses TRBV12-3 or TRBV12-4 and TRBJ2-7; 8 bases agree with TRBD2. Trimming removed 6 bases from V and 6 bases from J; junction bases left unmatched: 10. The CDR3 length is 14 residues. The CDR3 region has the DNA TGTGCCAGCAGCTCCGGGACTAGGTCCCTCGAGCAGTACTTC. Protein sequence: CASSSGTRSLEQYF.

The CDR3, as DNA: TGTGCCAGAAGCCCCGGGACAGGGGTTGCCCCCTACGAGCAGTACTTC. Translation: CARSPGTGVAPYEQYF. This chain links TRBV11-2 with TRBJ2-7, with 10 bases fitting TRBD1. Germline V CDR1 and CDR2: SGHAT, FQNNGV. Unmatched junction bases numbered 13, after V lost 9 bases and J lost 2 bases. The CDR3 runs 16 residues.

Ten or more counts support this clonotype. The chain has TRBV5-1 and TRBJ1-2, with D perhaps matching TRBD1 (5 bases). This CDR3 spans 14 amino acids. Germline assignment: CDR1 SGHRS and CDR2 YFSETQ. Trimming left V 4 bases short and J 7 bases short, with 17 bases between. The CDR3 loop reads CASSPLTESSGYTF. CDR3 nucleotide sequence: TGCGCCAGCAGCCCTTTGACAGAAAGCTCTGGCTACACCTTC.

This clonotype was seen at least ten times. The V gene is TRBV10-2, the J gene TRBJ1-5; D might be TRBD1 (5 bases). Germline-derived CDR1 and CDR2 are WSHSY and SAAADI. CDR3 length equals 14 residues. Trimming pared 0 bases from V and 3 bases from J, leaving 6 bases between. This CDR3 is CASSESGVNQPQHF. CDR3 DNA sequence: TGCGCCAGCAGTGAGTCGGGGGTCAATCAGCCCCAGCATTTT.

The chain recombines TRBV29-1 with TRBJ2-2; TRBD2 agrees at 12 bases. Unmatched junction bases numbered 20, after V lost 2 bases and J lost 4 bases. Germline assignment: CDR1 SQVTM and CDR2 ANQGSEA. The CDR3 sequence is 21 residues long. As DNA, the CDR3 is TGCAGCGTTGAAAGGGTTGCGGGGACTAGCGGGTCAGAGCGGCTCACCGGGGAGCTGTTTTTT. It specifies CSVERVAGTSGSERLTGELFF.

This clonotype came up a few times. This rearrangement joins TRBV4-2 to TRBJ1-3; D possibly corresponds to TRBD1 (5 bases). Trimming cost V 2 bases and J 0 bases, with 20 bases left between them. Germline loops: CDR1 LGHNA, CDR2 YNFKEQ. The length of the CDR3 is 19 residues. The CDR3 coding sequence is TGTGCCAGCAGCCAACCGGGACGTCGCTCTGACCCCTCTGGAAACACCATATATTTT. This codes for CASSQPGRRSDPSGNTIYF.

The J gene is TRBJ2-4, the V gene TRBV25-1; 9 bases map to TRBD2. This CDR3 has 14 amino acids. CDR1 is MGHDK and CDR2 is SYGVNS in the germline V gene. The V gene end was trimmed by 1 base and the J gene end by 9 bases; junction bases not matched to a gene: 4. The CDR3 region has the DNA TGTGCCAGCAGTGAATTTAGCGGGGGTGGCATTCAGTACTTC. Translation: CASSEFSGGGIQYF.

Concerning this clonotype: A read error may be the cause here, since a much bigger clone is one base away. V gene TRBV19 combines with J gene TRBJ2-4, with 8 bases matching TRBD1. The V and J ends lost 4 bases and 14 bases, in that order; junction bases with no gene match: 10. The germline V gene has CDR1 LNHDA and CDR2 SQIVND (reference sequence). The CDR3 extends over 13 amino acids. In DNA, the CDR3 is TGTGCCAGTAGTAGCCAGGGGGCATCAATTAAGTACTTC. This translates into CASSSQGASIKYF.

In its sample, this clonotype was seen many times. The chain couples TRBV20-1 to TRBJ1-3; no clear D gene. The ends were cut back, 0 bases at V and 0 bases at J, with 6 bases in the middle. Germline V gene sequence: CDR1 DFQATT, CDR2 SNEGSKA (reference sequence). The CDR3 covers 14 residues. CDR3 sequence (DNA): TGCAGTGCTAGAGACACTAACTCTGGAAACACCATATATTTT. Translating it yields CSARDTNSGNTIYF.

The table lists this clonotype with many counts. The V and J genes are TRBV5-4 and TRBJ2-7; tentative D call: TRBD2 (6 bases). V lost 5 bases and J lost 5, with 17 bases in between. The CDR3 spans 14 residues. Germline-derived CDR1 and CDR2 are SGHNT and YYREEE (reference sequence). The CDR3 DNA follows: TGTGCCAGCAGTCCCCGGGAGCCAGCCCACGAGCAGTACTTC. The encoded protein is CASSPREPAHEQYF.

In this sample, this clonotype turned up many times. V usage is TRBV6-5 and J usage is TRBJ1-3; D is uncertain. The V gene lost 0 bases and the J gene lost 1 base, with 4 bases spanning the gap. Germline lookup yields CDR1 MNHEY and CDR2 SVGAGI. The CDR3 totals 14 residues. The CDR3 nucleotides are TGTGCCAGCAGTTACTCGACTTCTGGAAACACCATATATTTT. Translation gives CASSYSTSGNTIYF.

This clonotype showed up many times. The genes are TRBV7-8 and TRBJ1-5; no clear D gene. The germline V gene has CDR1 SGHVS and CDR2 FQNEAQ. This CDR3 has 12 residues. V was clipped by 5 bases and J by 7 bases, with 9 bases between them. The CDR3 spells CASSARDQPQHF. The CDR3 bases are TGTGCCAGCAGCGCAAGAGACCAGCCCCAGCATTTT.

CDR3 nucleotide sequence: TGTGCCAGCTCCACACCGGGACAGGGGGAATCCTACGAGCAGTACTTC. As protein: CASSTPGQGESYEQYF. The gene calls are TRBV27 and TRBJ2-7, with 11 bases matching TRBD1. This CDR3 contains 16 residues. Trimming removed 8 bases from V and 1 base from J; junction bases left unmatched: 10. Germline CDR1 and CDR2: MNHEY and SMNVEV (reference sequence).

This clonotype turned up a few times. The chain has TRBV29-1 and TRBJ2-5, with 8 bases aligning to TRBD1. The ends lost 6 bases at V and 4 bases at J; junction bases unmatched: 7. CDR3 length equals 13 residues. CDR1 and CDR2 from the germline V gene are SQVTM and ANQGSEA. The CDR3 spells CSVLDRGRETQYF. CDR3 DNA: TGCAGCGTACTCGACAGGGGAAGAGAGACCCAGTACTTC.

This clonotype was detected ten times or more. The chain couples TRBV24-1 to TRBJ1-6, with D uncertain. The CDR3 loop spans 13 amino acids. V gave up 7 bases and J gave up 4 bases, with 7 bases separating them. Germline V gene sequence: CDR1 KGHDR, CDR2 SFDVKD. CDR3 DNA sequence: TGTGCCACCAGCCGGGAGTATAATTCACCCCTCCACTTT. Amino acids: CATSREYNSPLHF.

This clonotype was seen a few times. This chain connects TRBV29-1 to TRBJ2-2, with TRBD1 identical over 8 bases. Germline V gene lookup returns CDR1 SQVTM and CDR2 ANQGSEA. V lost 6 bases to trimming and J lost 6 bases; unmatched junction nucleotides: 6. The CDR3 is 13 residues long. For the CDR3, the DNA is TGCAGCGTCCTCAGGGGGCAGGCCGGGGAGCTGTTTTTT. The encoded protein is CSVLRGQAGELFF.

This clonotype was counted only a few times. CDR3 in amino acids: CSVDRGDIMNTEAFF. The CDR3 DNA is TGCAGCGTTGACAGGGGAGATATCATGAACACTGAAGCTTTCTTT. The chain is built from TRBV29-1 and TRBJ1-1; D perhaps matches TRBD1 (6 bases). Germline-derived CDR1 and CDR2 are SQVTM and ANQGSEA. This CDR3 is 15 amino acids long. The germline V and J ends were trimmed by 3 bases and 0 bases, with 14 bases remaining between them.

The chain has TRBV4-1 and TRBJ1-6; maybe TRBD1 (6 bases). V shed 1 base and J shed 5 bases, with 9 bases lying between them. This CDR3 comprises 15 residues. Germline V gives CDR1 MGHRA, CDR2 YSYEKL. CDR3 nucleotide sequence: TGCGCCAGCAGCCAAGGGAGGGGGGATAATTCACCCCTCCACTTT. Its translation is CASSQGRGDNSPLHF.

The gene calls are TRBV6-1 and TRBJ1-6, with 10 bases aligning to TRBD1. CDR3 length: 14 amino acids. From germline, CDR1 is MNHNS and CDR2 SASEGT. The junction had 5 bases not matched to a gene; V was cut back by 6 bases and J by 9 bases. The CDR3 loop reads CASSSDRGLSPLHF. In nucleotides, the CDR3 is TGTGCCAGCAGCTCAGACAGGGGGCTTTCACCCCTCCACTTT.

This clonotype was detected many times. This sequence joins TRBV10-3 and TRBJ2-7; D unclear. V was shortened by 9 bases and J by 0 bases, with 9 bases between the two germline ends. The length of the CDR3 is 12 residues. Germline V lookup: CDR1 ENHRY, CDR2 SYGVKD. CDR3 loop: CAIGGLSYEQYF. The CDR3 DNA follows: TGTGCCATAGGCGGCCTCTCCTACGAGCAGTACTTC.

This clonotype was found many times. The chain couples TRBV6-5 to TRBJ2-5, with TRBD2 matching 8 bases. CDR3 size: 17 residues. Germline CDR1 is MNHEY and CDR2 is SVGAGI. Unmatched junction bases numbered 9, after V lost 1 base and J lost 2 bases. The CDR3 coding sequence is TGTGCCAGCAGTTACTACGGACTAGCCGGGAGTCAAGAGACCCAGTACTTC. Amino acid sequence: CASSYYGLAGSQETQYF.

This clonotype was recorded many times. The rearrangement links TRBV19 to TRBJ2-5, with 16 bases aligning to TRBD2. V trimming: 3 bases; J trimming: 4 bases; junction bases outside the gene matches: 14. This CDR3 is 20 amino acids long. Germline V CDR1 and CDR2: LNHDA, SQIVND (reference sequence). CDR3 in DNA: TGTGCCAGTAGTATTCGGGGACTAGCGGGGGGGCCTCCTCGTGGAGAGACCCAGTACTTC. It encodes CASSIRGLAGGPPRGETQYF.

In its sample, this clonotype was seen many times. V gene TRBV6-1 combines with J gene TRBJ1-1; D remains unclear. Trimming took off 6 bases at V and 4 bases at J, with 15 bases between the two ends. In germline, CDR1 is MNHNS, CDR2 SASEGT. CDR3 length equals 14 residues. The chain's CDR3 is CASRSPGQITEAFF. The DNA of the CDR3 is TGTGCCAGCAGATCCCCCGGGCAGATCACTGAAGCTTTCTTT.